This TCR beta chain was retrieved from a study of CD8 T cells in Susac syndrome. J was trimmed by 3 bases and V by 4 bases; bases with no gene match: 9. CDR3 length equals 15 residues. Germline values: CDR1 SGHRS, CDR2 YFSETQ. Random hexamers primed reverse transcription of about 0.45 to 1 ug RNA. An immunoSEQ multiplex PCR generated amplified TCR beta CDR3 products spanning 54 Vbeta and 13 Jbeta. MiXCR, applied by TCRdb to the immunoSEQ multiplex PCR reads, yields one record per CDR3 protein. The repertoire includes around 280,000 distinct CDR3 sequences, 92% of them detected once, and about 0.07% sits in the top ten.

The clonotype was recovered from a human donor with multiple sclerosis. Material for sequencing was CD4+ T cells from PBMCs. This chain links TRBV5-1 with TRBJ2-7; 8 bases match TRBD1. The CDR3 loop is CASSQGQGGVYEQYF. DNA of the CDR3: TGCGCCAGCAGCCAAGGACAGGGAGGCGTCTACGAGCAGTACTTC.